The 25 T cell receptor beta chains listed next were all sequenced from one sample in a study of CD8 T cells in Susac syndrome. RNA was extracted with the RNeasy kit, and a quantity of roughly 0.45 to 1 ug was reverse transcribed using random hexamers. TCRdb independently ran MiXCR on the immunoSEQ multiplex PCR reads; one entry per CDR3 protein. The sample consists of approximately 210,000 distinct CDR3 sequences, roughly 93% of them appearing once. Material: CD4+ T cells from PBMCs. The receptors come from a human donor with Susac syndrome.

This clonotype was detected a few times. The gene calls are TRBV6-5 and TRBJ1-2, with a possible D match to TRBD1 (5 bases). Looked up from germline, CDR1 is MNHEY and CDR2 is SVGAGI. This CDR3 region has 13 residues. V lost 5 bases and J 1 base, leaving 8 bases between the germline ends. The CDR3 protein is CASSRDGNYGYTF. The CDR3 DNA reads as TGTGCCAGCAGTCGGGACGGTAACTATGGCTACACCTTC.

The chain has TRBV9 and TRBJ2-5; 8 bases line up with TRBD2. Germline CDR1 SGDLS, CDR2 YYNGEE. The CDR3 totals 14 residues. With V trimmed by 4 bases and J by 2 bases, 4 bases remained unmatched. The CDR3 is CASSLGLAQETQYF. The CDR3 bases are TGTGCCAGCAGCCTCGGACTAGCACAAGAGACCCAGTACTTC. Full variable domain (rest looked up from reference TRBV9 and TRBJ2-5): DSGVTQTPKHLITATGQRVTLRCSPRSGDLSVYWYQQSLDQGLQFLIQYYNGEERAKGNILERFSAQQFPDLHSELNLSSLELGDSALYFCASSLGLAQETQYFGPGTRLLVL.

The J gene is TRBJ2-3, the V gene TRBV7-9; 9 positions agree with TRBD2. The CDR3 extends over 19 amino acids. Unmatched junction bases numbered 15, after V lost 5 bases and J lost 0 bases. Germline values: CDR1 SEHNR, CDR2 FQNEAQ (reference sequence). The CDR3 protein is CASSPRGGGATRSTDTQYF. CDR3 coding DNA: TGTGCCAGCAGCCCCCGAGGCGGGGGGGCCACGCGAAGCACAGATACGCAGTATTTT. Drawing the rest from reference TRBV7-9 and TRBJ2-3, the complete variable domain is DTGVSQNPRHKITKRGQNVTFRCDPISEHNRLYWYRQTLGQGPEFLTYFQNEAQLEKSRLLSDRFSAERPKGSFSTLEIQRTEQGDSAMYLCASSPRGGGATRSTDTQYFGPGTRLTVL.

CDR3 in amino acids: CASSPDSNTGELFF. The CDR3, as DNA: TGTGCCAGCAGCCCTGACTCTAACACCGGGGAGCTGTTTTTT. The chain has TRBV2 and TRBJ2-2; no firm D call. CDR1 and CDR2 (germline): SNHLY, FYNNEI. V was clipped by 6 bases and J by 2 bases, with 10 bases between them. The length of the CDR3 is 14 residues.

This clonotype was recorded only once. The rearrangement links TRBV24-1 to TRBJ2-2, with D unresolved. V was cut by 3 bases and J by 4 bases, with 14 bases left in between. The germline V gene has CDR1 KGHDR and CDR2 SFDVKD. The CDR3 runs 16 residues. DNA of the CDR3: TGTGCCACCAGTGATCCCGCGGCAGGTGTCACCGGGGAGCTGTTTTTT. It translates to CATSDPAAGVTGELFF.

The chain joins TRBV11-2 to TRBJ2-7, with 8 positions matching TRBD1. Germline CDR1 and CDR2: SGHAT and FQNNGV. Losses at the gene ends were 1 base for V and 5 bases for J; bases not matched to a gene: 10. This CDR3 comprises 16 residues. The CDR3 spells CASSLGLRDRPHEQYF. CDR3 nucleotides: TGTGCCAGCAGCTTAGGCCTCCGGGACAGGCCCCACGAGCAGTACTTC.

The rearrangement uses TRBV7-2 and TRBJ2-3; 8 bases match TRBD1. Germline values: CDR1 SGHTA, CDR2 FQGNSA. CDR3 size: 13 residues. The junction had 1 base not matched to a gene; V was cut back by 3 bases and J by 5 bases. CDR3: CASSFTGGDTQYF. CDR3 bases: TGTGCCAGCAGCTTCACAGGGGGAGATACGCAGTATTTT.

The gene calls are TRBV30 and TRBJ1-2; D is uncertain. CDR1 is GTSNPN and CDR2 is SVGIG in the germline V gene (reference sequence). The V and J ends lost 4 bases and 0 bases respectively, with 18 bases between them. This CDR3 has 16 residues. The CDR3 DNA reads TGTGCCTGGACACTAACAGCCGCTTTAGCTAACTATGGCTACACCTTC. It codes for CAWTLTAALANYGYTF.

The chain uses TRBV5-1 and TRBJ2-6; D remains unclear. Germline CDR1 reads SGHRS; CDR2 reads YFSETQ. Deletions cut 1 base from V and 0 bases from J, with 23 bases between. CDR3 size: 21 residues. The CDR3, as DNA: TGCGCCAGCAGCTTGTCTAGTCGGGCAGGAGAATTCAGCTCTGGGGCCAACGTCCTGACTTTC. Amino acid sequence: CASSLSSRAGEFSSGANVLTF.

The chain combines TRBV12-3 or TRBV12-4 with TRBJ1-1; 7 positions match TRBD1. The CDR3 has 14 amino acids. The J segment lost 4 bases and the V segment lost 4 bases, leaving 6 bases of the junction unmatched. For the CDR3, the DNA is TGTGCCAGCAGTTCCGACAGGGTCGGCACTGAAGCTTTCTTT. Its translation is CASSSDRVGTEAFF.

CDR3 sequence (DNA): TGCAGTGCTGGAGCAGCTACTCGAGGGGGCTACACCTTC. This translates into CSAGAATRGGYTF. The chain joins TRBV20-1 to TRBJ1-2; unclear D gene. The CDR3 has 13 amino acids. Germline V gives CDR1 DFQATT, CDR2 SNEGSKA (reference sequence). V dropped 5 bases and J dropped 8 bases, with 18 bases sitting between them.

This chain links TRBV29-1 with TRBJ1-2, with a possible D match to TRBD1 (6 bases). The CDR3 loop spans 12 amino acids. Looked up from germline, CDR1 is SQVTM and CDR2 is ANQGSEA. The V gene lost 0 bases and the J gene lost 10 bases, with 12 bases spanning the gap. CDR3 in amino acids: CSVEDGGGAYTF. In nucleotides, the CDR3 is TGCAGCGTTGAAGATGGAGGGGGGGCCTACACCTTC.

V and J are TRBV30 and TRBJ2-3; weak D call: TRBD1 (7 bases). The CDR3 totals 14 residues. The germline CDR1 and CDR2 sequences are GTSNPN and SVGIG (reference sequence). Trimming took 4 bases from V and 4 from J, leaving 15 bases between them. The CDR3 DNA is TGTGCCTGGAAAATGGGCAGGGGGGCAGATACGCAGTATTTT. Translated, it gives CAWKMGRGADTQYF. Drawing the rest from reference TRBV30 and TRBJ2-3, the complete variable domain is SQTIHQWPATLVQPVGSPLSLECTVEGTSNPNLYWYRQAAGRGLQLLFYSVGIGQISSEVPQNLSASRPQDRQFILSSKKLLLSDSGFYLCAWKMGRGADTQYFGPGTRLTVL.

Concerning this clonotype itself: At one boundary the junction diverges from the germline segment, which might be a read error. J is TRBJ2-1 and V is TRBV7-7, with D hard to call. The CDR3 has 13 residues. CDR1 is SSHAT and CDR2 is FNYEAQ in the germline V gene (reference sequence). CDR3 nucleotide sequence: TGTGCTAGCAGCTCCGACACATACAATGAGCAGTTCTTC. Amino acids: CASSSDTYNEQFF.

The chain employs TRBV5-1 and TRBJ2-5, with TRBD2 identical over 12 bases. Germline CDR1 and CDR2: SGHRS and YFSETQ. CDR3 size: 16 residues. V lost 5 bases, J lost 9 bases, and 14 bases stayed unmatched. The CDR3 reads CASSSGLAGIKTAQYF. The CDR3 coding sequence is TGCGCCAGCAGTTCTGGACTAGCGGGGATAAAGACGGCCCAGTACTTC. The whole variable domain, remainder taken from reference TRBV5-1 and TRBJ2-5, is KAGVTQTPRYLIKTRGQQVTLSCSPISGHRSVSWYQQTPGQGLQFLFEYFSETQRNKGNFPGRFSGRQFSNSRSEMNVSTLELGDSALYLCASSSGLAGIKTAQYFGPGTRLLVL.

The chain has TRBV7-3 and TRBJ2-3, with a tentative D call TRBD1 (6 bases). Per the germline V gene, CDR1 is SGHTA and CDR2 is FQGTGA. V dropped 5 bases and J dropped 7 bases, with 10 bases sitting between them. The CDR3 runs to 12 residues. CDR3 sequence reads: CASSPGDHTQYF. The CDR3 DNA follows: TGTGCCAGCAGCCCAGGGGATCATACGCAGTATTTT.

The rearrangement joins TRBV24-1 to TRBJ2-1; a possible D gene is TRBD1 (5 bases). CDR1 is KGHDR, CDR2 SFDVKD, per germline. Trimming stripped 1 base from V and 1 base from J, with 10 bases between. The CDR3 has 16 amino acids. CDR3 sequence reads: CATSDFETASYNEQFF. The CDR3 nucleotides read TGTGCCACCAGTGATTTCGAGACAGCTTCCTACAATGAGCAGTTCTTC.

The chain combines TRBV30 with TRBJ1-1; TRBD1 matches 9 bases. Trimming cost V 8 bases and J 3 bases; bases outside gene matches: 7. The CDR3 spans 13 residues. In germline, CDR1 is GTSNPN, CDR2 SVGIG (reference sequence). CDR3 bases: TGTGCCCGCCGGGACAGGGCGTACACTGAAGCTTTCTTT. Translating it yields CARRDRAYTEAFF. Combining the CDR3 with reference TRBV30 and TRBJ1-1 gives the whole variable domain SQTIHQWPATLVQPVGSPLSLECTVEGTSNPNLYWYRQAAGRGLQLLFYSVGIGQISSEVPQNLSASRPQDRQFILSSKKLLLSDSGFYLCARRDRAYTEAFFGQGTRLTVV.

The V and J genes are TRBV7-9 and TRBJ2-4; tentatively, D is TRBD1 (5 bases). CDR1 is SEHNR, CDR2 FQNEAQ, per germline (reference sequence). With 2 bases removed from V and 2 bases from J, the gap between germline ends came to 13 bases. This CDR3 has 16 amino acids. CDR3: CASSLLTEVTKNIQYF. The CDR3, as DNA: TGTGCCAGCAGCTTACTGACAGAGGTAACCAAAAACATTCAGTACTTC.

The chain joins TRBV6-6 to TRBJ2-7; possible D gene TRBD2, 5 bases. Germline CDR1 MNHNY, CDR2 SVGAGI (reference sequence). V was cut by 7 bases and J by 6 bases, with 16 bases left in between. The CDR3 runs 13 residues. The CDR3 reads CASNPEAGSEQYF. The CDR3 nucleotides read TGTGCCAGCAATCCGGAGGCGGGTAGCGAGCAGTACTTC.

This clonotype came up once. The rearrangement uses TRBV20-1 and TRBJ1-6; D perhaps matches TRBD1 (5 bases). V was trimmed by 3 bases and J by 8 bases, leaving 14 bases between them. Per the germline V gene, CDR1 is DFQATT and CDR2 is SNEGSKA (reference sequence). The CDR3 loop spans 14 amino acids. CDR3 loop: CSASLGLRDSPLHF. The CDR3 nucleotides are TGCAGTGCTAGCCTGGGGCTCCGGGATTCACCCCTCCACTTT.

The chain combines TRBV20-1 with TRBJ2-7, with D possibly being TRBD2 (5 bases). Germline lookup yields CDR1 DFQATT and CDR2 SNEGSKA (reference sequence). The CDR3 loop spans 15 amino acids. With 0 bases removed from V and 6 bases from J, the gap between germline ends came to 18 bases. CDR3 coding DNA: TGCAGTGCTAGAGATGCTCGGGGAGTTGAAGGCGAGCAGTACTTC. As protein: CSARDARGVEGEQYF.

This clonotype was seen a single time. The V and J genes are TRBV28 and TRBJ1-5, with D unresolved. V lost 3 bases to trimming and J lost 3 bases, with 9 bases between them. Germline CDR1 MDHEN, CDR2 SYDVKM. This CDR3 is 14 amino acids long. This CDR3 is CASSFSGFNQPQHF. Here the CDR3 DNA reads TGTGCCAGCAGTTTTTCGGGATTCAATCAGCCCCAGCATTTT.

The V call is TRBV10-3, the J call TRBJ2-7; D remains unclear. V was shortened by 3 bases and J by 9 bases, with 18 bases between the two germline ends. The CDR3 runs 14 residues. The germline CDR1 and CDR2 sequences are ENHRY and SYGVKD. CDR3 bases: TGTGCCATCAGTGAAGGGCAGGCCCCCTTAGTGCAGTACTTC. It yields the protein CAISEGQAPLVQYF.

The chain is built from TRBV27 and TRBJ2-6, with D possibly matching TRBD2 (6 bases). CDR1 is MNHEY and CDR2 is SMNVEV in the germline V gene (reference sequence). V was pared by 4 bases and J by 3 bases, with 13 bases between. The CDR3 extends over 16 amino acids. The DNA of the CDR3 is TGTGCCAGCAGTTCCCCCCGGGGGATTGGGGCCAACGTCCTGACTTTC. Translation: CASSSPRGIGANVLTF. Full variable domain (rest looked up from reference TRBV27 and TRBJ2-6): EAQVTQNPRYLITVTGKKLTVTCSQNMNHEYMSWYRQDPGLGLRQIYYSMNVEVTDKGDVPEGYKVSRKEKRNFPLILESPSPNQTSLYFCASSSPRGIGANVLTFGAGSRLTVL.